This T cell receptor (beta chain) stems from a study of blood T cells in healthy people across ages. Primers used in a second PCR of about 7 to 12 cycles were a sample-barcoded 5' primer and a J-beta primer mix. TCRdb reprocessed the 5' RACE reads via MiXCR and lists one record per CDR3 protein. Of over a million distinct CDR3 sequences listed, under 55% are singletons. Overall study findings and caveats: Long-lived donors had more naive CD4+ cells and higher diversity than aged donors.

Drawn from each donor were 8.5 to 10 milliliters of peripheral blood. Extraction of total RNA produced a minimum of 5.5 micrograms from each sample. In the case of this clonotype: Its matching antigen is unknown.

Sequences were obtained from blood. This clonotype originated in a woman aged 60-75 years in good health.

This chain's CDR3 is CSAIRSAITYEQYF. In DNA, the CDR3 is TGCAGTGCAATTCGTAGCGCGATAACCTACGAGCAGTACTTC. V gene TRBV20-1 combines with J gene TRBJ2-7; D is possibly TRBD2 (5 bases). V lost 6 bases to trimming and J lost 2 bases, with 17 bases between them. CDR3 length equals 14 residues. The germline V gene encodes CDR1 DFQATT and CDR2 SNEGSKA (reference sequence).